Below, 7 T cell receptor beta chains from the same sample are listed, as sequenced in a study of blood T cell repertoires in COVID-19. Here immunoSEQ multiplex PCR was the method, and the copy in TCRdb shows in-frame clones only, minus some. The sample has hundreds of thousands of clones, approximately 88% seen once. The sequenced material came from peripheral blood. All receptors derive from a woman younger than 45 with COVID-19, enrolled during active disease.

The rearrangement uses TRBV19 and TRBJ2-1; 12 nucleotides align to TRBD2. J was trimmed by 5 bases and V by 5 bases; bases with no gene match: 7. The germline V gene has CDR1 LNHDA and CDR2 SQIVND (reference sequence). This CDR3 spans 16 amino acids. The CDR3 coding sequence is TGTGCCAGTAGTCCCCGACTAGCGGGAGATCACAATGAGCAGTTCTTC. Protein sequence: CASSPRLAGDHNEQFF. Using reference TRBV19 and TRBJ2-1 for the parts outside the CDR3, the full variable domain is DGGITQSPKYLFRKEGQNVTLSCEQNLNHDAMYWYRQDPGQGLRLIYYSQIVNDFQKGDIAEGYSVSREKKESFPLTVTSAQKNPTAFYLCASSPRLAGDHNEQFFGPGTRLTVL.

This clone was seen a handful of times. This sequence joins TRBV4-1 and TRBJ2-7, with TRBD2 matching 8 bases. The CDR3 extends over 17 amino acids. The V segment lost 0 bases and the J segment 2 bases; nucleotides outside the gene matches: 9. The germline gives CDR1 MGHRA, CDR2 YSYEKL. Here the CDR3 reads CASSQDMKREIPYEQYF. The CDR3 bases are TGCGCCAGCAGCCAAGATATGAAGCGGGAGATACCCTACGAGCAGTACTTC.

The rearrangement uses TRBV28 and TRBJ1-2, with TRBD1 identical over 8 bases. Trimming removed 6 bases from V and 8 bases from J; junction bases left unmatched: 8. CDR1 MDHEN and CDR2 SYDVKM come from the germline V gene. The CDR3 consists of 13 residues. The CDR3 reads CASRETGALGYTF. CDR3 sequence (DNA): TGTGCCAGCAGAGAGACAGGGGCTCTAGGCTACACCTTC.

The chain joins TRBV6-2 or TRBV6-3 to TRBJ2-5, with 7 bases that match TRBD1. This CDR3 is 13 amino acids long. Germline V gene sequence: CDR1 MNHEY, CDR2 SVGEGT. The ends lost 6 bases at V and 7 bases at J; junction bases unmatched: 8. The CDR3 spells CASSPTGVGTQYF. The CDR3, as DNA: TGTGCCAGCAGCCCCACAGGGGTCGGGACCCAGTACTTC.

The chain recombines TRBV6-5 with TRBJ2-2, with 7 bases matching TRBD2. This CDR3 is 13 amino acids long. Germline CDR1 reads MNHEY; CDR2 reads SVGAGI. Trimming cost V 7 bases and J 1 base; bases outside gene matches: 0. The CDR3 coding sequence is TGTGCCAGCACGGGGGGGAACACCGGGGAGCTGTTTTTT. It specifies CASTGGNTGELFF.

The rearrangement uses TRBV21-1 and TRBJ2-1; the D call TRBD1 from the table was never checked on the DNA. TRBV21-1 is a known pseudogene. The CDR3 is 16 residues long. The CDR3 loop is CASSRPRDRGLSEQFF. CDR3 in DNA: TGTGCCAGCAGCCGCCCTAGGGACAGGGGGCTTTCTGAGCAGTTCTTC.

The rearrangement links TRBV24-1 to TRBJ2-5, with a tentative D call TRBD1 (5 bases). V was pared by 5 bases and J by 4 bases, with 13 bases between. This CDR3 is built from 14 residues. Germline V gives CDR1 KGHDR, CDR2 SFDVKD. CDR3: CATSVQGSGETQYF. As DNA, the CDR3 is TGTGCCACCAGTGTTCAGGGTTCAGGAGAGACCCAGTACTTC.